This TCR beta chain derives from a study of blood T cell repertoires in COVID-19. Germline V CDR1 and CDR2: LNHNV, YYDKDF (reference sequence). V shed 4 bases and J 1 base; nucleotides not matched to a gene: 7. This CDR3 region has 16 residues. Generated by immunoSEQ multiplex PCR, the TCRdb table keeps only in-frame clones and is missing some. The sample has 70,000 to 100,000 clones, about four fifths seen once. This sequence originates from a woman aged 80 or over with acute or convalescent COVID-19. Material: peripheral blood. The chain recombines TRBV15 with TRBJ1-5; 7 bases fit TRBD1. The CDR3 reads CATSTQDRVSNQPQHF. The CDR3 nucleotides read TGTGCCACCAGCACCCAAGACAGGGTAAGCAATCAGCCCCAGCATTTT.